These T cell receptor beta chains were read from a single sample in a study of cytomegalovirus exposure and HLA in healthy donors. Profiled with immunoSEQ multiplex PCR; TCRdb holds only in-frame clones, not every one. The data show about 170,000 clones, roughly 96% seen once. Sequenced input: PBMCs. The source of these receptors is a woman under 30 in good health and CMV-seronegative. Each CDR3 is given with its conserved first and last residue. Fields, in order: D gene, V gene, clone size, CDR3 length, J gene, CDR3 DNA, CDR3 protein. The D gene is left open where the match is weak. Clone size is given for some rows only: seen once, a few or many times, or a class if the clone is expanded.

TRBD1,TRBV7-3,NA,15,TRBJ1-6,TGTGCCAGCAGCTCCCAGGGACAGGGATATTCACCCCTCCACTTT,CASSSQGQGYSPLHF
NA,TRBV4-2,NA,16,TRBJ1-4,TGTGCCAGCAGCCAAGCCCCGGTCCTGAGCAATGAAAAACTGTTTTTT,CASSQAPVLSNEKLFF
TRBD1,TRBV27,NA,13,TRBJ1-6,TGTGCCAGCAGCTCCGACAGGGTTTCACCCCTCCACTTT,CASSSDRVSPLHF
NA,TRBV5-1,NA,15,TRBJ2-5,TGCGCCAGCAGCATACGCGGGGGCACAAAAGAGACCCAGTACTTC,CASSIRGGTKETQYF
NA,TRBV15,NA,15,TRBJ2-1,TGTGCCACCAGCAGGTCCACCTATTCCTACAATGAGCAGTTCTTC,CATSRSTYSYNEQFF
TRBD1,TRBV9,NA,15,TRBJ2-2,TGTGCCAGCAGCCCGGGGACAGAGCCCACCGGGGAGCTGTTTTTT,CASSPGTEPTGELFF
TRBD2,TRBV7-2,NA,16,TRBJ2-1,TGTGCCAGCAGCTTAGGACTAGCGGGGGGGCTCAATGAGCAGTTCTTC,CASSLGLAGGLNEQFF
TRBD1,TRBV4-2,NA,16,TRBJ2-1,TGTGCCAGCAGCCCCGCCGGACAGGGAAACTACAATGAGCAGTTCTTC,CASSPAGQGNYNEQFF
NA,TRBV5-1,NA,15,TRBJ2-3,TGCGCCAGCAGCCCGGGCCGGGGGAGCACAGATACGCAGTATTTT,CASSPGRGSTDTQYF
NA,TRBV5-1,NA,13,TRBJ2-3,TGCGCCAGCAGCTCCTATAGCACAGATACGCAGTATTTT,CASSSYSTDTQYF
NA,TRBV11-2,NA,14,TRBJ1-2,TGTGCCAGCAGCTTAGTCGGGGGGAACTATGGCTACACCTTC,CASSLVGGNYGYTF
NA,TRBV6-5,NA,15,TRBJ2-1,TGTGCCAGCAGTTACGGTGGGCTCTCCTACAATGAGCAGTTCTTC,CASSYGGLSYNEQFF
NA,TRBV4-1,NA,16,TRBJ2-3,TGCGCCAGCAGCCCCGAAGTAGTACCGTTCACAGATACGCAGTATTTT,CASSPEVVPFTDTQYF
TRBD2,TRBV19,NA,15,TRBJ2-3,TGTGCCAGTAGTAGAGTCCGGCTAGCGGGGGCTTCGAAGTATTTT,CASSRVRLAGASKYF
TRBD2,TRBV2,NA,18,TRBJ2-1,TGTGCCAGCAGTGAAACGCCTAGCGGGGGGACCTCCTACAATGAGCAGTTCTTC,CASSETPSGGTSYNEQFF
TRBD1,TRBV5-1,NA,14,TRBJ1-5,TGCGCCAGCAGCCTCAGACAGGGTGATCAGCCCCAGCATTTT,CASSLRQGDQPQHF
TRBD2,TRBV5-4,NA,15,TRBJ2-4,TGTGCCAGCAGCTCCGCAGCGGGGCCCCGAAACATTCAGTACTTC,CASSSAAGPRNIQYF
NA,TRBV6-5,NA,13,TRBJ1-4,TGTGCCAGCAGTTACGGCAGTAATGAAAAACTGTTTTTT,CASSYGSNEKLFF
NA,TRBV7-2,NA,13,TRBJ1-5,TGTGCCAGCAGCTCTTACTCCGATCAGCCCCAGCATTTT,CASSSYSDQPQHF
NA,TRBV7-9,NA,12,TRBJ1-1,TGTGCCAGCGGTGAGGTGAACACTGAAGCTTTCTTT,CASGEVNTEAFF
NA,TRBV7-2,NA,17,TRBJ1-1,TGTGCCAGCAGCCTGTCGTCTACAGTCCTTGGGTGGACTGAAGCTTTCTTT,CASSLSSTVLGWTEAFF
TRBD1,TRBV6-5,NA,15,TRBJ1-2,TGTGCCAGCAGTTACGGGACAGGGGACATCTATGGCTACACCTTC,CASSYGTGDIYGYTF
TRBD1,TRBV7-8,once,17,TRBJ2-3,TGTGCCAGCAGTTTTTACCTCGGACAGGGAACACATGATACGCAGTATTTT,CASSFYLGQGTHDTQYF
NA,TRBV18,NA,14,TRBJ1-4,TGTGCCAGCTCACCACAGACAGGAGATGAAAAACTGTTTTTT,CASSPQTGDEKLFF
TRBD1,TRBV14,NA,17,TRBJ1-3,TGTGCCAGCAGCCTCAAGTGGGACAGGGCTACTGGAAACACCATATATTTT,CASSLKWDRATGNTIYF
NA,TRBV7-6,NA,16,TRBJ2-2,TGTGCCAGCAGCTTAACGTGGGGGCCGAACACCGGGGAGCTGTTTTTT,CASSLTWGPNTGELFF
TRBD1,TRBV18,once,18,TRBJ1-4,TGTGCCAGCTCACCGTTCGGGACAGGGGGCTCGGCTAATGAAAAACTGTTTTTT,CASSPFGTGGSANEKLFF
TRBD1,TRBV28,NA,13,TRBJ1-2,TGTGCCAGCAATCGACAGGGTTTCTATGGCTACACCTTC,CASNRQGFYGYTF
NA,TRBV2,NA,14,TRBJ2-1,TGTGCCAGCAGTGAACGGAGGTCCGGCAATGAGCAGTTCTTC,CASSERRSGNEQFF
TRBD1,TRBV6-1,NA,13,TRBJ2-7,TGTGCCATCGTCCGGGACAGCAACTACGAGCAGTACTTC,CAIVRDSNYEQYF
NA,TRBV2,NA,15,TRBJ1-5,TGTGCCAGCAGTGACGCCGCGGGCCCCAATCAGCCCCAGCATTTT,CASSDAAGPNQPQHF
NA,TRBV6-6,NA,14,TRBJ2-7,TGTGCCAGCGCATTCTGGGAGACTAAAGACGAGCAGTACTTC,CASAFWETKDEQYF
NA,TRBV7-9,NA,13,TRBJ2-5,TGTGCCAGCAGCCGAAATAAGAGAGAGACCCAGTACTTC,CASSRNKRETQYF
NA,TRBV14,once,12,TRBJ1-2,TGTGCCAGCAGCCAAGATCGGTTTGGCTACACCTTC,CASSQDRFGYTF
NA,TRBV4-1,NA,15,TRBJ1-1,TGCGCCAGCAGCCAAAATATCCAGACGGGGACTGAAGCTTTCTTT,CASSQNIQTGTEAFF
TRBD1,TRBV18,NA,15,TRBJ1-5,TGTGCCAGCTCACAACCGGGACAGGGTAATCAGCCCCAGCATTTT,CASSQPGQGNQPQHF
NA,TRBV7-3,once,13,TRBJ2-5,TGTGCCAGCAGCCGGACATATGGAGAGACCCAGTACTTC,CASSRTYGETQYF
NA,TRBV19,NA,18,TRBJ2-1,TGTGCCAGTAGTCCAATTCTTTCCGGGACACCGAGCTACAATGAGCAGTTCTTC,CASSPILSGTPSYNEQFF
NA,TRBV29-1,NA,14,TRBJ2-5,TGCAGCGCAGCCTTGGCGGGGGCGAAAGAGACCCAGTACTTC,CSAALAGAKETQYF
NA,TRBV2,NA,13,TRBJ1-5,TGTGCCAGCAGTGTAGATGGTAATCAGCCCCAGCATTTT,CASSVDGNQPQHF
NA,TRBV18,NA,13,TRBJ1-1,TGTGCCAGCTCACCAGTCGGTTACACTGAAGCTTTCTTT,CASSPVGYTEAFF
NA,TRBV4-2,NA,16,TRBJ1-1,TGTGCCAGCAGCCAAGTGCCTTGGGCCACCCACACTGAAGCTTTCTTT,CASSQVPWATHTEAFF
TRBD1,TRBV5-6,NA,14,TRBJ2-1,TGTGCCAGCAGCGATGGACAGGCGCCGAATGAGCAGTTCTTC,CASSDGQAPNEQFF